These 18 T cell receptor beta chains originate from one sample sequenced in a study of blood T cells in healthy people across ages. Combining a sample-barcoded 5' primer with a J-beta primer mix, a second PCR ran for roughly 6 to 12 cycles. TCRdb independently ran MiXCR on the 5' RACE reads; one entry per CDR3 protein. The table lists over 450,000 distinct CDR3 sequences, around 24% of them singletons, with roughly 9.4% in the top ten. This sample was shared with a second study, whose subject was T cells of mothers and their children.

Material for sequencing was blood. Every receptor here comes from a boy aged 5-17 years in good health.

A few counts support this clonotype. The chain is built from TRBV5-6 and TRBJ2-7, with 8 bases lining up with TRBD1. The germline V gene encodes CDR1 SGHDT and CDR2 YYEEEE. The J segment lost 5 bases and the V segment lost 1 base, leaving 5 bases of the junction unmatched. The CDR3 length is 14 residues. CDR3 in DNA: TGTGCCAGCAGCTTGTCCGGGACAGGTCACGAGCAGTACTTC. It encodes CASSLSGTGHEQYF.

The chain employs TRBV29-1 and TRBJ2-4; 10 positions agree with TRBD1. Germline V gene lookup returns CDR1 SQVTM and CDR2 ANQGSEA. V shed 7 bases, J shed 7 bases, and the junction held 4 bases outside the gene matches. The CDR3 sequence is 12 residues long. CDR3 amino acids: CSGGTGDNIQYF. The CDR3 DNA reads as TGCAGCGGAGGGACAGGGGACAACATTCAGTACTTC. Variable domain in full (rest from reference TRBV29-1 and TRBJ2-4): SAVISQKPSRDICQRGTSLTIQCQVDSQVTMMFWYRQQPGQSLTLIATANQGSEATYESGFVIDKFPISRPNLTFSTLTVSNMSPEDSSIYLCSGGTGDNIQYFGAGTRLSVL.

This clonotype was counted between two and nine times. This chain links TRBV29-1 with TRBJ2-7; D is uncertain. Deletions cut 4 bases from V and 3 bases from J, with 13 bases between. CDR1 and CDR2 (germline): SQVTM, ANQGSEA. This CDR3 comprises 13 residues. The CDR3 DNA is TGCAGCGTTGCGGTGAGCCCCAACTACGAGCAGTACTTC. It yields the protein CSVAVSPNYEQYF.

The chain is built from TRBV10-3 and TRBJ2-7; D is uncertain. Germline CDR1 reads ENHRY; CDR2 reads SYGVKD. The germline V and J ends were trimmed by 0 bases and 3 bases, with 6 bases remaining between them. The CDR3 has 13 amino acids. CDR3 coding DNA: TGTGCCATCAGTGAGTCGAGAGGCTACGAGCAGTACTTC. This sequence encodes CAISESRGYEQYF.

In this sample, this clonotype turned up a few times. This chain uses TRBV7-2 with TRBJ2-1; D ambiguous. The CDR3 contains 12 residues. The germline V gene has CDR1 SGHTA and CDR2 FQGNSA. V lost 4 bases to trimming and J lost 7 bases, with 8 bases between them. The CDR3 here is CASSSPVNEQFF. The CDR3 region has the DNA TGTGCCAGCAGCTCGCCTGTAAATGAGCAGTTCTTC.

This clonotype has a handful of counts. The chain uses TRBV18 and TRBJ2-5; D perhaps matches TRBD1 (6 bases). The last part of the DNA fits TRBJ2-1 better; the J call may be wrong. CDR1 is KGHSH and CDR2 is LQKENI in the germline V gene. This CDR3 has 15 residues. The CDR3 DNA reads TGTGCCAGCTCACCAATCCTAACAGGGATTGATGAGCAGTTCTTC. Its translation is CASSPILTGIDEQFF.

There are a few counts of this clonotype. The chain uses TRBV29-1 and TRBJ2-5, with D hard to call. From germline, CDR1 is SQVTM and CDR2 ANQGSEA. V was clipped by 3 bases and J by 1 base, with 9 bases between them. This CDR3 is built from 13 residues. The CDR3 sequence: CSVDGGSQETQYF. CDR3 nucleotide sequence: TGCAGCGTTGATGGCGGTAGCCAAGAGACCCAGTACTTC.

V is TRBV28 and J is TRBJ2-1; 7 nucleotides agree with TRBD2. Germline CDR1 MDHEN, CDR2 SYDVKM. The CDR3 is 15 amino acids. The junction had 3 bases not matched to a gene; V was cut back by 4 bases and J by 0 bases. This CDR3 is CASSYRTSSYNEQFF. Here the CDR3 DNA reads TGTGCCAGCAGTTACCGGACTAGCTCCTACAATGAGCAGTTCTTC.

This chain uses TRBV21-1 with TRBJ2-5; the D call TRBD2 from the table was never checked on the DNA. The J call may be wrong; the DNA end is better matched by TRBJ2-7. TRBV21-1 is shown as a pseudogene. The CDR3 runs 15 residues. CDR3 sequence reads: CASSMGGLAGVEQYF. In nucleotides, the CDR3 is TGTGCCAGCAGCATGGGGGGACTAGCGGGGGTCGAGCAGTACTTC.

This clonotype was found many times. The J gene is TRBJ2-5, the V gene TRBV28; D is perhaps TRBD1 (6 bases). Trimming shortened V by 4 bases and J by 1 base, and 10 bases separated the two germline ends. Germline V gene sequence: CDR1 MDHEN, CDR2 SYDVKM. The CDR3 has 14 residues. Here the CDR3 reads CASSSTGFQETQYF. CDR3 DNA sequence: TGTGCCAGCAGTTCGACAGGCTTCCAAGAGACCCAGTACTTC.

This clonotype occurred a few times. The J gene is TRBJ2-2, the V gene TRBV5-5; possibly TRBD1 for D (6 bases). Trimming stripped 1 base from V and 0 bases from J, with 7 bases between. From germline, CDR1 is SGHKS and CDR2 YYEKEE (reference sequence). The CDR3 has 15 amino acids. CDR3 sequence: CASSLQGSNTGELFF. The CDR3 nucleotides are TGTGCCAGCAGCTTGCAGGGGTCGAACACCGGGGAGCTGTTTTTT. The whole variable domain, filled in from reference TRBV5-5 and TRBJ2-2, reads DAGVTQSPTHLIKTRGQQVTLRCSPISGHKSVSWYQQVLGQGPQFIFQYYEKEERGRGNFPDRFSARQFPNYSSELNVNALLLGDSALYLCASSLQGSNTGELFFGEGSRLTVL.

This rearrangement joins TRBV28 to TRBJ2-1; 16 bases are a match to TRBD2. The CDR3 loop spans 16 amino acids. V dropped 6 bases and J dropped 8; count of bases not matched to a gene: 7. The germline V gene has CDR1 MDHEN and CDR2 SYDVKM. The chain's CDR3 is CASSAPGTSGGDEQFF. CDR3 DNA sequence: TGTGCCAGCAGCGCCCCCGGGACTAGCGGGGGGGATGAGCAGTTCTTC. The full variable domain, rest sourced from reference TRBV28 and TRBJ2-1, is DVKVTQSSRYLVKRTGEKVFLECVQDMDHENMFWYRQDPGLGLRLIYFSYDVKMKEKGDIPEGYSVSREKKERFSLILESASTNQTSMYLCASSAPGTSGGDEQFFGPGTRLTVL.

The V gene is TRBV4-1, the J gene TRBJ2-5; 10 bases agree with TRBD2. The CDR3 is 16 amino acids. V trimming: 4 bases; J trimming: 2 bases; junction bases outside the gene matches: 7. Germline V CDR1 and CDR2: MGHRA, YSYEKL. The CDR3 loop is CASSRLAGALQETQYF. For the CDR3, the DNA is TGCGCCAGCAGCCGGCTAGCGGGGGCCCTACAAGAGACCCAGTACTTC.

This clonotype was observed a handful of times. This chain connects TRBV28 to TRBJ2-5; TRBD2 matches at 9 bases. Trimming removed 6 bases from V and 5 bases from J; junction bases left unmatched: 7. Looked up from germline, CDR1 is MDHEN and CDR2 is SYDVKM. The CDR3 contains 14 residues. The CDR3 sequence: CASSPSGVSETQYF. The CDR3 DNA sequence: TGTGCCAGCAGCCCTAGCGGGGTGAGCGAGACCCAGTACTTC.

To note about this clonotype: Germline is not matched at one junction end, which may reflect a read error. The V and J genes are TRBV18 and TRBJ2-2, with no clear D. The CDR3 length is 15 residues. Germline assignment: CDR1 KGHSH and CDR2 LQKENI. CDR3 sequence: CASSPPAENTGELFF. In DNA, the CDR3 is TGTGCCAGCTCACCACCGGCAGAGAACACTGGGGAGCTGTTTTTT.

There are a few counts of this clonotype. This chain uses TRBV2 with TRBJ2-5; D assignment may be TRBD1 or TRBD2 (5 bases each). The CDR3 is made up of 15 amino acids. V shed 6 bases and J shed 0 bases, with 14 bases lying between them. The V gene's germline CDR1 is SNHLY and CDR2 FYNNEI. The CDR3 coding sequence is TGTGCCAGCAGACCCGGGACGACGTACCAAGAGACCCAGTACTTC. This sequence encodes CASRPGTTYQETQYF.

This clonotype showed up just a few times. This chain joins TRBV10-3 and TRBJ1-3; D not resolved. CDR1 ENHRY and CDR2 SYGVKD come from the germline V gene. The CDR3 sequence is 17 residues long. Deletions cut 0 bases from V and 0 bases from J, with 12 bases between. CDR3 in DNA: TGTGCCATCAGTGAGTCCGGGCGCAGGACCTCTGGAAACACCATATATTTT. Amino acid sequence: CAISESGRRTSGNTIYF.

Concerning this clonotype: Germline and junction disagree at one end, which may indicate a read error. The CDR3 protein is CNATQGAGNTIYF. CDR3 nucleotides: TGCAATGCTACACAGGGGGCTGGAAACACCATATATTTT. The V call is TRBV20-1, the J call TRBJ1-3; 8 positions match TRBD1. Germline V CDR1 and CDR2: DFQATT, SNEGSKA (reference sequence). The CDR3 contains 13 residues.